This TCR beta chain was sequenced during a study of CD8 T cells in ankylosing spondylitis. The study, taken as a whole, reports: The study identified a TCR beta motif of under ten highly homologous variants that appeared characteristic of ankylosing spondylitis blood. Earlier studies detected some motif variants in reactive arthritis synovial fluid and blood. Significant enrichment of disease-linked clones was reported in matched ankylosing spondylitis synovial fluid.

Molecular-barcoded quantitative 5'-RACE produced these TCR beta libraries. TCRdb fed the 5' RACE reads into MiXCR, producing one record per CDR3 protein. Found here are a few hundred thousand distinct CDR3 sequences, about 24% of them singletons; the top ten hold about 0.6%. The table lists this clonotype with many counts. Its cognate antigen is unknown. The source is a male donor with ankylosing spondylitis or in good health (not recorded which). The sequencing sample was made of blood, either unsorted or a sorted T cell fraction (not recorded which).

CDR3: CSASFAGGGTQYF. In nucleotides, the CDR3 is TGCAGTGCTAGTTTCGCGGGGGGGGGGACCCAGTACTTC. The chain has TRBV20-1 and TRBJ2-5, with 9 bases identical to TRBD2. The CDR3 totals 13 residues. Trimming at V came to 3 bases and at J to 7 bases, leaving 6 bases not matched to a gene. Per germline, CDR1 DFQATT and CDR2 SNEGSKA (reference sequence).